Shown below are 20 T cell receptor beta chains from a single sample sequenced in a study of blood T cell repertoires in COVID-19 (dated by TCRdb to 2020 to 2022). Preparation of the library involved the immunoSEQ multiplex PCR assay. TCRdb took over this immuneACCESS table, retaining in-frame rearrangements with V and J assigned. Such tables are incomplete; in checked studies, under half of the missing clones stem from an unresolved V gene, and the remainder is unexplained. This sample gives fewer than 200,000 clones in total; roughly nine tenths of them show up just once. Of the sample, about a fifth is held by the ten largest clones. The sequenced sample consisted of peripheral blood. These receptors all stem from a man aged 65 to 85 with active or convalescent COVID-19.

The CDR3: CASSLGGFASGATDTQYF. CDR3 coding DNA: TGTGCCAGCAGCTTGGGGGGCTTTGCGAGCGGGGCCACAGATACGCAGTATTTT. The chain couples TRBV5-8 to TRBJ2-3; 7 positions match TRBD2. Germline V gene lookup returns CDR1 SGHTS and CDR2 YDEGEE. Unmatched junction bases numbered 12, after V lost 0 bases and J lost 2 bases. There are 18 residues in the CDR3.

CDR3 loop: CASSLRDRVYEQYF. In DNA form, the CDR3 reads TGTGCCAGCAGTCTCCGGGACAGGGTCTACGAGCAGTACTTC. J is TRBJ2-7 and V is TRBV27, with TRBD1 matching 9 bases. Germline V gives CDR1 MNHEY, CDR2 SMNVEV (reference sequence). The CDR3 extends over 14 amino acids. V trimming: 5 bases; J trimming: 3 bases; junction bases outside the gene matches: 5.

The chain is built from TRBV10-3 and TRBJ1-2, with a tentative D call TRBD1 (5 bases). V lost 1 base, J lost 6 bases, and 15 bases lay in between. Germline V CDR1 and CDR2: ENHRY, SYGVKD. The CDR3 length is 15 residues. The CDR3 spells CAISELTGGNHGYTF. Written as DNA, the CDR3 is TGTGCCATCAGTGAGTTAACGGGGGGGAACCATGGCTACACCTTC.

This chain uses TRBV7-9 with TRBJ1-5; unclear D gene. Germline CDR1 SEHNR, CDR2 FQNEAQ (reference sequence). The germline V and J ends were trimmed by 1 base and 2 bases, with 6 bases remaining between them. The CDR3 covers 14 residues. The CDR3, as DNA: TGTGCCAGCAGCTTAGATCAGGGCAATCAGCCCCAGCATTTT. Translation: CASSLDQGNQPQHF.

The chain's CDR3 is CASSLVYYGYTF. CDR3 nucleotide sequence: TGTGCCAGCAGCTTAGTCTACTATGGCTACACCTTC. The chain has TRBV13 and TRBJ1-2; D is uncertain. In germline, CDR1 is PRHDT, CDR2 FYEKMQ (reference sequence). Deletions cut 1 base from V and 3 bases from J, with 3 bases between. This CDR3 region has 12 residues.

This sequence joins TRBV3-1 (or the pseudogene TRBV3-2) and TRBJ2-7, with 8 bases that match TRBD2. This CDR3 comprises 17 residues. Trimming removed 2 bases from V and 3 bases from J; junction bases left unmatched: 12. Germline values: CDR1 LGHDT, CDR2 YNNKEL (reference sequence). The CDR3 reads CASSQRLRAGGGYEQYF. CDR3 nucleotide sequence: TGTGCCAGCAGCCAACGACTGAGGGCGGGGGGCGGCTACGAGCAGTACTTC.

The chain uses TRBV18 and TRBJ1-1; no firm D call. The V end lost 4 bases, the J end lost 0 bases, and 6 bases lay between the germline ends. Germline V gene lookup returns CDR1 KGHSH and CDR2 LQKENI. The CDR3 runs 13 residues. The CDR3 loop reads CASSLQVNTEAFF. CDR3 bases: TGTGCCAGCTCACTTCAGGTGAACACTGAAGCTTTCTTT. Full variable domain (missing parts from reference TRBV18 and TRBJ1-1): NAGVMQNPRHLVRRRGQEARLRCSPMKGHSHVYWYRQLPEEGLKFMVYLQKENIIDESGMPKERFSAEFPKEGPSILRIQQVVRGDSAAYFCASSLQVNTEAFFGQGTRLTVV.

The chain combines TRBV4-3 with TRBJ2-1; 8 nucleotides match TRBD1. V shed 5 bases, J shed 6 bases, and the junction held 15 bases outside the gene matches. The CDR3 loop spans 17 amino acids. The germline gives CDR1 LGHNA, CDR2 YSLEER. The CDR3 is CASSTRIGQGGGNEQFF. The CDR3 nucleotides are TGCGCCAGCAGCACACGGATTGGACAGGGAGGAGGCAATGAGCAGTTCTTC.

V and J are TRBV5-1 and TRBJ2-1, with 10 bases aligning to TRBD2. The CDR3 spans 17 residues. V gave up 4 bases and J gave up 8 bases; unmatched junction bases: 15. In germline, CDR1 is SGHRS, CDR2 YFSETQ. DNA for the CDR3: TGCGCCAGCAGCCTGAATCTAGCGGGAGTTATTCGGGATGAGCAGTTCTTC. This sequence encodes CASSLNLAGVIRDEQFF.

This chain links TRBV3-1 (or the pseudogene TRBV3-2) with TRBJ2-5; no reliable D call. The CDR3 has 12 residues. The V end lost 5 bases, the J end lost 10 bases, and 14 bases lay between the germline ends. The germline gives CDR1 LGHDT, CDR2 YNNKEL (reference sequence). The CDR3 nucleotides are TGTGCCAGCAGCTCCCTCGGGTATCTCCAGTACTTC. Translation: CASSSLGYLQYF.

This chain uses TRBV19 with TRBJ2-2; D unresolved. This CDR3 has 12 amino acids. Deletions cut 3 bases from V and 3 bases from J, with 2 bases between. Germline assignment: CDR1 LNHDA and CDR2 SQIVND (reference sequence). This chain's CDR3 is CASSIDTGELFF. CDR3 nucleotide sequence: TGTGCCAGTAGTATCGACACCGGGGAGCTGTTTTTT.

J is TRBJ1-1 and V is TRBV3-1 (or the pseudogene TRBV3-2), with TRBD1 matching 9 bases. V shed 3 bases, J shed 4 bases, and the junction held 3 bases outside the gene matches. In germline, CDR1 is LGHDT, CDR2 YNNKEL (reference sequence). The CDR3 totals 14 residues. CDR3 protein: CASSHQTGGTEAFF. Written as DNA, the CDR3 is TGTGCCAGCAGCCACCAGACAGGGGGCACTGAAGCTTTCTTT.

The CDR3 sequence is CASSLVSGGGNTIYF. Written as DNA, the CDR3 is TGTGCCAGCAGCTTAGTTTCAGGGGGTGGAAACACCATATATTTT. The rearrangement uses TRBV7-2 and TRBJ1-3, with 7 bases identical to TRBD1. The CDR3 is 15 residues long. Germline V CDR1 and CDR2: SGHTA, FQGNSA. V was pared by 1 base and J by 3 bases, with 3 bases of the junction left unmatched. The variable domain in full, with the rest retrieved from reference TRBV7-2 and TRBJ1-3, is GAGVSQSPSNKVTEKGKDVELRCDPISGHTALYWYRQSLGQGLEFLIYFQGNSAPDKSGLPSDRFSAERTGGSVSTLTIQRTQQEDSAVYLCASSLVSGGGNTIYFGEGSWLTVV.

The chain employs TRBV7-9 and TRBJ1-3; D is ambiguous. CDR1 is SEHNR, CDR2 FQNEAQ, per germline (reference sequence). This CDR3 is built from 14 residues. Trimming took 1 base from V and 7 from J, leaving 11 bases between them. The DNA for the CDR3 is TGTGCCAGCAGCTTAGAGGGAGTTCGCAACACCATATATTTT. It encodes CASSLEGVRNTIYF.

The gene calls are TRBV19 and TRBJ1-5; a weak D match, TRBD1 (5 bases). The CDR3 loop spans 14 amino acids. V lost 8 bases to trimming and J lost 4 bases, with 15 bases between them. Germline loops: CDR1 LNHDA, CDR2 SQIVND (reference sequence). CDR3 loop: CASQDDRKNQPQHF. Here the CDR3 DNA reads TGTGCCAGTCAGGACGACAGAAAAAATCAGCCCCAGCATTTT. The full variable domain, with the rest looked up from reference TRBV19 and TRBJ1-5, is DGGITQSPKYLFRKEGQNVTLSCEQNLNHDAMYWYRQDPGQGLRLIYYSQIVNDFQKGDIAEGYSVSREKKESFPLTVTSAQKNPTAFYLCASQDDRKNQPQHFGDGTRLSIL.

Written as DNA, the CDR3 is TGTGCCAGCAGCCCGGGTGTTCATGAAAAACTGTTTTTT. Translating gives CASSPGVHEKLFF. The gene calls are TRBV14 and TRBJ1-4, with unresolved D. Trimming removed 4 bases from V and 6 bases from J, with 9 bases in between. This CDR3 contains 13 residues. Germline-derived CDR1 and CDR2 are SGHDN and FVKESK.

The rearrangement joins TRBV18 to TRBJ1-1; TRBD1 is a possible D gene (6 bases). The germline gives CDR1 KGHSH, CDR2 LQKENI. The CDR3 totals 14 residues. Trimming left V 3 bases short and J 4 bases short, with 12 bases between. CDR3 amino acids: CASSPSGGFTEAFF. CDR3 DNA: TGTGCCAGCTCACCTTCGGGGGGCTTCACTGAAGCTTTCTTT.

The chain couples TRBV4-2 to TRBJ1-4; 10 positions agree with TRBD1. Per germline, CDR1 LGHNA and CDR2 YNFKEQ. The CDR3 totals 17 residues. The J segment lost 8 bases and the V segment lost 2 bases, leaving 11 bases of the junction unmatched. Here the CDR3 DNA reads TGTGCCAGCAGCCAAAGCTGGGGCGGGACAGGGGACGAAAAACTGTTTTTT. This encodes CASSQSWGGTGDEKLFF.

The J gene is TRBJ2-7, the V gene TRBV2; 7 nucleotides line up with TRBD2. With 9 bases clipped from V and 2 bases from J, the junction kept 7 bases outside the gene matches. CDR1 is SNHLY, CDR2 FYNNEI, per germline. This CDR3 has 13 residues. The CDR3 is CARREGRTYEQYF. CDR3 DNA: TGTGCCAGAAGGGAGGGGCGAACCTACGAGCAGTACTTC.

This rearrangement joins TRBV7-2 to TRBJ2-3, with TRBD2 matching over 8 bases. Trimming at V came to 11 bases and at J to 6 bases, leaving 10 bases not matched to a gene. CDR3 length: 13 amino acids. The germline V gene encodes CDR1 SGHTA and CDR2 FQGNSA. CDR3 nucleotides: TGTGCCGGCGGGGGGCTAGCGAGGGATACGCAGTATTTT. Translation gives CAGGGLARDTQYF.